This T cell receptor (beta chain) was captured in a study of blood T cell repertoires in COVID-19 (dated by TCRdb to about 2020). Regarding the research as a whole: Samples covering the acute and convalescent phases of COVID-19 were provided by collaborators in the United States, Italy and Spain. The material from the prospective study consisted of cDNA or gDNA derived from T cells, B-cell-depleted T cells, or PBMCs. Subjects who had been exposed to COVID-19, were actively infected with it, or had recovered from it provided the deeply sampled blood TCRbeta repertoires that made up the dataset. The repertoires were released in a freely available public database intended as a resource for research on the immune response to SARS-CoV-2. Samples were obtained from the ongoing ImmuneRACE study (first 160 participants) and from 1,000 to 1,500 subjects provided by 6 global collaborators. Sample metadata almost always included a de-identified subject ID, COVID-19 status, age in years and sex. Where available, HLA class I and class II types were obtained from metadata supplied by the sample provider rather than from assay-based typing.

Enrolling through a virtual design, the prospective study's participants ranged in age from roughly 18 to 95 years and lived across 24 United States geographic areas. In the prospective study, cohorts were assigned on the basis of participant-reported clinical history obtained from a screening survey and a study questionnaire. Recovered participants in ImmuneRACE Cohort 3 were defined by two consecutive negative NP/OP PCR tests, clearance by a healthcare professional, or resolution of symptoms. In the prospective study, whole blood, serum and a nasopharyngeal or oropharyngeal swab were collected from each participant by mobile phlebotomists. Over a roughly 2-month period, participants in the prospective study had the option of providing additional blood draws and questionnaires. Before DNA extraction, blood samples from the prospective study were shipped at room temperature or frozen. Overall study results and their limits: How much clinical and demographic metadata was included differed by source and by participant, and the metadata was provided uncurated.

Trimmed from V: 7 bases; trimmed from J: 1 base; junction bases lacking a gene match: 3. The germline V gene yields MDHEN for CDR1 and SYDVKM for CDR2. Spanning cysteine to phenylalanine, the CDR3 consists of 14 amino acids. The retained sequence is limited to the CDR3, 42 bases, with the frame set at the first base. The immunoSEQ Assay, a bias-controlled multiplex PCR, was used to amplify TCRbeta CDR3 regions from genomic DNA. The authors' analysis ran thus. Nucleated cell counts per sample were estimated from amplification of reference gene primers within the assay. Sequence reads were collapsed and filtered to measure the absolute abundance of every unique TCRbeta CDR3 rearrangement. For each sample, productive Simpson clonality was calculated by taking the square root of Simpson's diversity index across productive rearrangements. The source is immuneACCESS, and TCRdb retained only in-frame sequences with V and J called. Part of the clones is not carried over; for the studies checked, unresolved V genes explain less than half of this, and the remainder is unexplained. V, J and clone size are taken as reported in that table, and D and trimming were inferred from the DNA itself. The sample table shows fewer than 350,000 clones, and under 90% are seen once. The ten top clones hold approximately 5.2% of the sample.

Note on this clone: The specificity of this receptor is unknown. No much larger clonotype is one base removed from it; base qualities were not supplied.

Recombination joined TRBV28 with TRBJ2-1; 8 middle bases align to TRBD2. Specimen: PBMCs or T cells enriched from blood (not recorded which). This clonotype originated in a man aged 60 to 75 who had recovered from COVID-19. In nucleotide form, the sequence is TGTGCCAGCATTTCTAGCGGGTCCTACAATGAGCAGTTCTTC. This is translated as CASISSGSYNEQFF.